This note documents a single T cell receptor (beta chain) sequence. These data are taken from a study of blood T cell repertoires in COVID-19. In the study overall: The analysed material was cDNA or gDNA that came from T cells, B-cell-depleted T cells, or PBMCs.

The authors' processing: Amplification with reference gene primers provided the estimates of nucleated cell counts. Profiling relied on immunoSEQ multiplex PCR, and the TCRdb table lists in-frame clones only, not all of them. That table supplies the V and J calls and clone size; D and trimming were determined from the DNA. The sample has roughly 380,000 clones; roughly four fifths are singletons. V gave up 3 bases and J gave up 5 bases; unmatched junction bases: 3. CDR1 is MDHEN, CDR2 SYDVKM, per germline. The CDR3 covers 15 residues. The sequencing sample was made of peripheral blood. This chain joins TRBV28 and TRBJ1-5, with TRBD1 identical over 11 bases. The sequence was obtained from a human donor with acute or convalescent COVID-19. The donor label of this sample is uncertain. For the CDR3, the DNA is TGTGCCAGCAGTTTGCGGACAGGGGGCTATCAGCCCCAGCATTTT. Residues: CASSLRTGGYQPQHF.